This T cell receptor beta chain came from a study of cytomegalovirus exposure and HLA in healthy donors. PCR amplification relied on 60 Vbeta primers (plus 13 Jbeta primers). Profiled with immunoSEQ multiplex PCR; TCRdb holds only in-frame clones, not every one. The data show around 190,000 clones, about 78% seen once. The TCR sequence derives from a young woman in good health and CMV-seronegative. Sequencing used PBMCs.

This chain's CDR3 is CASRNPAGNEQFF. The CDR3 region has the DNA TGTGCCAGCAGGAACCCGGCGGGGAATGAGCAGTTCTTC. The gene calls are TRBV9 and TRBJ2-1; tentative D call: TRBD2 (6 bases). The CDR3 has 13 amino acids. Germline V gene lookup returns CDR1 SGDLS and CDR2 YYNGEE. V was pared by 5 bases and J by 7 bases, with 13 bases between.